This T cell receptor beta chain stems from a study of shared clonotypes between healthy human individuals. Across the study: Per donor, three plates held CD4 naive cells, three held CD4 memory, two held CD8 naive and one held CD8 memory.

Original methodology: Filtering was not the same, since immunoSEQ gave junction-only sequences without quality scores. Repertoires were generated with immunoSEQ multiplex PCR, while TCRdb's copy carries only in-frame clones and drops some. For V, J and clone size, that table is used; D and trimming come from the DNA. Of more than 200,000 clones listed, 65% are singletons. Trimming cost V 3 bases and J 0 bases, with 3 bases left between them. Germline V lookup: CDR1 KGHSH, CDR2 LQKENI. The CDR3 extends over 12 amino acids. This clone was seen just once. Its antigen is as yet unknown. Other nucleotide sequences from this sample produce the same CDR3. Points from the study as a whole: Specimens sampled were limited to blood, with tissue repertoires likely differing.

The clonotype comes from a man aged 25-45 years in good health. The chain recombines TRBV18 with TRBJ2-7; D is unresolved. The source material was memory CD4+ T cells sorted from blood. The sample's subset: CD45RA-negative fraction. The CDR3 coding sequence is TGTGCCAGCTCACCCAACTCCTACGAGCAGTACTTC. Translating gives CASSPNSYEQYF.